The clone carrying this TCR beta chain has only one observation. Sequencing of TCR beta was undertaken in CD8+ and CD4+ T cells derived from blood. RNA totalling about 0.45 to 1 ug underwent reverse transcription with random hexamers. The immunoSEQ assay covered 54 Vbeta and 13 Jbeta segments for CDR3. TCRdb re-called the immunoSEQ multiplex PCR reads through MiXCR, storing one row per CDR3 protein. This sample has some 99,000 distinct CDR3 sequences, with about 96% found just once. The source of the sample is a study of CD8 T cells in Susac syndrome. From germline, CDR1 is DFQATT and CDR2 SNEGSKA (reference sequence). This CDR3 comprises 15 residues. Trimming stripped 3 bases from V and 1 base from J, with 13 bases between.

The specimen was CD4+ T cells from PBMCs. The receptor's source is a human donor in good health. J is TRBJ1-5 and V is TRBV20-1; D possibly corresponds to TRBD1 (6 bases). In nucleotides, the CDR3 is TGCAGTGCTAGGAGGGGGGAGGGGAGCAATCAGCCCCAGCATTTT. Protein: CSARRGEGSNQPQHF.